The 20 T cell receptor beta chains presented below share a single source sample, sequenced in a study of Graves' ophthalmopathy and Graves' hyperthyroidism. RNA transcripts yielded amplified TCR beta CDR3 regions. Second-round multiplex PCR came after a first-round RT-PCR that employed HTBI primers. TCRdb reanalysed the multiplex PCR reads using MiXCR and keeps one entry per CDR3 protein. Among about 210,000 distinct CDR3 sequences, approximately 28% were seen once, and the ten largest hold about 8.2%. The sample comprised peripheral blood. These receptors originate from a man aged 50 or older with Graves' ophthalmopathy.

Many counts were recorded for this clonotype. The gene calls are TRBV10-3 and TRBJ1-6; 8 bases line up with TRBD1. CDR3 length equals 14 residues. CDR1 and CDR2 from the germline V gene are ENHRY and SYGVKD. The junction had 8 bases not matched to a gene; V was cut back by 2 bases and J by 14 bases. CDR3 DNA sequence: TGTGCCATCAGTGAGGGCCAGGGGGCGGGAACCCTCCACTTT. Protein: CAISEGQGAGTLHF.

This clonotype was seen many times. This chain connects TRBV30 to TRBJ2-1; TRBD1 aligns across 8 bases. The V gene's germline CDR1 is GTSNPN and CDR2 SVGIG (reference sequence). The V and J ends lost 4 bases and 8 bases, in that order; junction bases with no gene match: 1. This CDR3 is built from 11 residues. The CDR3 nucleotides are TGTGCCTGGAAGACAGGGGATGAGCAGTTCTTC. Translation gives CAWKTGDEQFF.

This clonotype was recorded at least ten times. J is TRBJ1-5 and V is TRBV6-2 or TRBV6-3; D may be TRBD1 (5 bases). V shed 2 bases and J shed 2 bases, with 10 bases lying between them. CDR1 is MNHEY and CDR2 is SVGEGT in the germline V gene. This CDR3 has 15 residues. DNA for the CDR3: TGTGCCAGCAGTTACGCCGGGGGGGGCAATCAGCCCCAGCATTTT. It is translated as CASSYAGGGNQPQHF.

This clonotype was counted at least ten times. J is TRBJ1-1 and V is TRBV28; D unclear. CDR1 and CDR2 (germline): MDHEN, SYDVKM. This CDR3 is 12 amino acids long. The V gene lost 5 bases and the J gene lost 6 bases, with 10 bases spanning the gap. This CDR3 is CASSPTWAEAFF. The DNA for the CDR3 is TGTGCCAGCAGTCCGACCTGGGCTGAAGCTTTCTTT.

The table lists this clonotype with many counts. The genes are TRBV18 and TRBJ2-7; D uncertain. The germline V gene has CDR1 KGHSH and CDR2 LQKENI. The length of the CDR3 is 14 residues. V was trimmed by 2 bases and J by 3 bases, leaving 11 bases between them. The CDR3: CASSPVADHYEQYF. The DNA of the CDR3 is TGTGCCAGCTCACCAGTGGCAGATCACTACGAGCAGTACTTC. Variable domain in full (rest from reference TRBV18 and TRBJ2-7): NAGVMQNPRHLVRRRGQEARLRCSPMKGHSHVYWYRQLPEEGLKFMVYLQKENIIDESGMPKERFSAEFPKEGPSILRIQQVVRGDSAAYFCASSPVADHYEQYFGPGTRLTVT.

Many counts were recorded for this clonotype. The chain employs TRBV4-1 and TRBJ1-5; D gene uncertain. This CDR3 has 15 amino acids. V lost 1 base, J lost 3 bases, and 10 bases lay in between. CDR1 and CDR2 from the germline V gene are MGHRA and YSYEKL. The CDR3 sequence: CASSQVSGANQPQHF. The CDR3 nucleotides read TGCGCCAGCAGCCAAGTTTCGGGAGCCAATCAGCCCCAGCATTTT.

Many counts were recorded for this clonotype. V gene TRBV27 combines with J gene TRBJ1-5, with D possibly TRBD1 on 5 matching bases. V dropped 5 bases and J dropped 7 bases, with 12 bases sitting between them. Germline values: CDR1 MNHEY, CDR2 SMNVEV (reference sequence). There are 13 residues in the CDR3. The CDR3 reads CASSLQGPQPQHF. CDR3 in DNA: TGTGCCAGCAGTCTCCAGGGTCCCCAGCCCCAGCATTTT.

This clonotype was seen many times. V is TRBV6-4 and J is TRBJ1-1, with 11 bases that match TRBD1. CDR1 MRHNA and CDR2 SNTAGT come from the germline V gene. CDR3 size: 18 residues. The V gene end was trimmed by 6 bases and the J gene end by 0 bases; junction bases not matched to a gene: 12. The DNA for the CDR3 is TGTGCCAGCAGCCTTACCCGGGACAGGGGGGTTATGAACACTGAAGCTTTCTTT. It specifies CASSLTRDRGVMNTEAFF.

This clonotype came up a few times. CDR3 residues: CASVSGPGELFF. The CDR3 DNA is TGTGCCAGCGTTAGCGGACCCGGGGAGCTGTTTTTT. The chain combines TRBV6-2 or TRBV6-3 with TRBJ2-2, with D perhaps matching TRBD2 (6 bases). The CDR3 totals 12 residues. In germline, CDR1 is MNHEY, CDR2 SVGEGT. V gave up 8 bases and J gave up 6 bases, with 10 bases separating them.

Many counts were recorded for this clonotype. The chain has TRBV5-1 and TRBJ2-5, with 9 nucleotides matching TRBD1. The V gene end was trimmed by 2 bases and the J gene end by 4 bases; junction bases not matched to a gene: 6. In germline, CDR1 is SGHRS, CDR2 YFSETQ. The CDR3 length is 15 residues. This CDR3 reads CASSLQGASVETQYF. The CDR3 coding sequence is TGCGCCAGCAGCTTACAGGGGGCGTCGGTAGAGACCCAGTACTTC. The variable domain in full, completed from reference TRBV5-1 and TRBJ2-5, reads KAGVTQTPRYLIKTRGQQVTLSCSPISGHRSVSWYQQTPGQGLQFLFEYFSETQRNKGNFPGRFSGRQFSNSRSEMNVSTLELGDSALYLCASSLQGASVETQYFGPGTRLLVL.

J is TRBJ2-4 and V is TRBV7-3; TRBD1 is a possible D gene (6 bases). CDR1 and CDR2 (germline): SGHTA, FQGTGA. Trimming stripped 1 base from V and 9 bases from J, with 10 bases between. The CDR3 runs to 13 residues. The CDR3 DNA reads TGTGCCAGCAGCTTAAAGGGGGAAAGCATTCAGTACTTC. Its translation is CASSLKGESIQYF. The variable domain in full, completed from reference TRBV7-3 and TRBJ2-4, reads GAGVSQTPSNKVTEKGKYVELRCDPISGHTALYWYRQSLGQGPEFLIYFQGTGAADDSGLPNDRFFAVRPEGSVSTLKIQRTERGDSAVYLCASSLKGESIQYFGAGTRLSVL.

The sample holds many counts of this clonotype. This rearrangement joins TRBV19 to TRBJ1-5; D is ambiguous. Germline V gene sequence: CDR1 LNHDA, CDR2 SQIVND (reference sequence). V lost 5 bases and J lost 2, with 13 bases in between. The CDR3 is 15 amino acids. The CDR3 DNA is TGTGCCAGTAGTTTTTCGGGTGATCGCAATCAGCCCCAGCATTTT. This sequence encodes CASSFSGDRNQPQHF.

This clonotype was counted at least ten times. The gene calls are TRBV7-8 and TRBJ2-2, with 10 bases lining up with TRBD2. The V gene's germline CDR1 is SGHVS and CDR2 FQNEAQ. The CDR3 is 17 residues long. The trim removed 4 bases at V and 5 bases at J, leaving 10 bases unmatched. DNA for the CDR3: TGTGCCAGCAGCTCGGTCATAGCGGGAGGTTGGACCGGGGAGCTGTTTTTT. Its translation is CASSSVIAGGWTGELFF.

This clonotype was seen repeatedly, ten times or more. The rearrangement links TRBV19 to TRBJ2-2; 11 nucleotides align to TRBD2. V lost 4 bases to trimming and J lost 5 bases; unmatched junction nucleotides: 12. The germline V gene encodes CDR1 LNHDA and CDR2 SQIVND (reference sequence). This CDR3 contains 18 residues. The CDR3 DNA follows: TGTGCCAGTAGTACTCCACTCACTAGCGGGAGAGGTACCGGGGAGCTGTTTTTT. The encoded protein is CASSTPLTSGRGTGELFF.

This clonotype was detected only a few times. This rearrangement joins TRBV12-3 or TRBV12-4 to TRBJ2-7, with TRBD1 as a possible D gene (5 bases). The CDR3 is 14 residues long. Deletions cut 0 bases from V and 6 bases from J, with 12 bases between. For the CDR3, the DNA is TGTGCCAGCAGTTTAGCGGCAGGGATGAGCGAGCAGTACTTC. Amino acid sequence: CASSLAAGMSEQYF.

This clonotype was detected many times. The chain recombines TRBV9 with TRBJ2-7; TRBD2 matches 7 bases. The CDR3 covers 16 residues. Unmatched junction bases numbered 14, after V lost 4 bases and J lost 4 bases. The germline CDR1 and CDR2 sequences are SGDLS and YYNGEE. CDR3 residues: CASSPGGAGVRYEQYF. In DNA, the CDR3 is TGTGCCAGCAGCCCAGGAGGCGCGGGAGTCAGATACGAGCAGTACTTC.

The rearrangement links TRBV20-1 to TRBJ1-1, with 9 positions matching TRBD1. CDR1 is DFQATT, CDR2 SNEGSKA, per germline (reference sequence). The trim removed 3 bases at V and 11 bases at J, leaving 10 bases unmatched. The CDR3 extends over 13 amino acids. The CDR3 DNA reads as TGCAGTGCTAGTTACGGACAGGGGATCGTTGCTTTCTTT. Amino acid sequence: CSASYGQGIVAFF.

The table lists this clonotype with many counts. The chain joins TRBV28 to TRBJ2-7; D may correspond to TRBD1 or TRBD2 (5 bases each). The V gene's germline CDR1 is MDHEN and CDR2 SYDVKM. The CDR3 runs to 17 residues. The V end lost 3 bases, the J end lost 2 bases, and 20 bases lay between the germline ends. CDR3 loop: CASSFNPKGTVTYEQYF. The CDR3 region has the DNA TGTGCCAGCAGTTTTAATCCGAAGGGGACGGTTACCTACGAGCAGTACTTC. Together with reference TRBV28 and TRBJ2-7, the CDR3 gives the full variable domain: DVKVTQSSRYLVKRTGEKVFLECVQDMDHENMFWYRQDPGLGLRLIYFSYDVKMKEKGDIPEGYSVSREKKERFSLILESASTNQTSMYLCASSFNPKGTVTYEQYFGPGTRLTVT.

CDR3 in DNA: TGTGCCAGCAGCCTTTTTACGGGGCGGAACTATGGCTACACCTTC. It is translated as CASSLFTGRNYGYTF. This chain uses TRBV7-2 with TRBJ1-2; D is possibly TRBD1 (5 bases). The CDR3 consists of 15 residues. The V gene lost 5 bases and the J gene lost 2 bases, with 15 bases spanning the gap. Germline V CDR1 and CDR2: SGHTA, FQGNSA.

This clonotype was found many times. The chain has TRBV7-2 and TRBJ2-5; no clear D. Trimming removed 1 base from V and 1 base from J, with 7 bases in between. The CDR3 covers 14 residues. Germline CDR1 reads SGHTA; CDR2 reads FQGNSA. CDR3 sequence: CASSLGRFQETQYF. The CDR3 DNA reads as TGTGCCAGCAGCTTAGGACGGTTCCAAGAGACCCAGTACTTC.